This TCR beta chain was sequenced for a study of memory CD4+ T cells and cytomegalovirus serostatus. Study-level results: Of under 200 reported CMV TCRbeta sequences, some 70 were found in memory CD4+ repertoires. The CMV-associated TCR signature appears largely within the CD4+ memory repertoire.

Comments on this clone: Its antigen is not identified.

Clones were read by immunoSEQ multiplex PCR, and TCRdb kept only the in-frame ones, dropping some. The table lists tens of thousands of clones, approximately 81% of them singletons. The CDR3 is 14 residues long. Germline CDR1 and CDR2: SQVTM and ANQGSEA. Trimming removed 4 bases from V and 0 bases from J, with 10 bases in between. The sort gate was single viable CD3+CD4+CD8-CD45RO+ cells for memory CD4+ T cells. Serum IgG to CMV pp150, pp28, p38 and p52 defined serostatus. After thawing, CD4+ T cells were positively selected. The sequenced sample was memory CD4+ T cells from blood. This TCR was recovered from an adult in good health and CMV-seronegative. Some clones in this sample may be carry-over from other donors' samples. This sequence joins TRBV29-1 and TRBJ1-5; D perhaps matches TRBD1 (5 bases). CDR3 residues: CSVVDTDSNQPQHF. The CDR3 DNA reads as TGCAGCGTTGTGGACACCGATAGCAATCAGCCCCAGCATTTT.